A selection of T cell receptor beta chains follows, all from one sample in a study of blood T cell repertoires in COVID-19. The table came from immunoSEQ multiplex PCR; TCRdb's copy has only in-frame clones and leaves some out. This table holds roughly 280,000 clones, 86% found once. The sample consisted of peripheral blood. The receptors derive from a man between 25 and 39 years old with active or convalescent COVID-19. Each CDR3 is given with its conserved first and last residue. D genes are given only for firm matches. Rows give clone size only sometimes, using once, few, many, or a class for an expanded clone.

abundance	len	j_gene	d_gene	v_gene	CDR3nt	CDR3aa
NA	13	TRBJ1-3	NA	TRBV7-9	TGTGCCACTCTGCCCGGACTTGGAAACACCATATATTTT	CATLPGLGNTIYF
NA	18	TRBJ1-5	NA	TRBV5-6	TGTGCCAGCAGCTCGAATAGGGACTCCCCGTTAAGCAATCAGCCCCAGCATTTT	CASSSNRDSPLSNQPQHF
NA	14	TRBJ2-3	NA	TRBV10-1	TGCGCCAGCAGTGATCTTTCGAGCACAGATACGCAGTATTTT	CASSDLSSTDTQYF
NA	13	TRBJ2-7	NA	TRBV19	TGTGCCAGTAGTATTGGTTCGAGCTACGAGCAGTACTTC	CASSIGSSYEQYF
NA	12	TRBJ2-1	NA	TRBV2	TGTGCCAGCGTCAGGGGCAACAATGAGCAGTTCTTC	CASVRGNNEQFF
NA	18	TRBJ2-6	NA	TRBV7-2	TGTGCCAGCAGCTTAGAGTCCCACGCGTTCTCTGGGGCCAACGTCCTGACTTTC	CASSLESHAFSGANVLTF
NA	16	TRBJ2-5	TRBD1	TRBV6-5	TGTGCCAGCAGTTACTCGATAGGGACAGGGCAAGAGACCCAGTACTTC	CASSYSIGTGQETQYF
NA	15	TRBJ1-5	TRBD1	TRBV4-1	TGCGCCAGCAGCTCAGAACAGGGGGCTGGTCAGCCCCAGCATTTT	CASSSEQGAGQPQHF
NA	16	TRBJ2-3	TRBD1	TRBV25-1	TGTGCCAGCAGTGATCCCGGGACAGTGGGGACAGATACGCAGTATTTT	CASSDPGTVGTDTQYF
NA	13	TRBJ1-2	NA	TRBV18	TGTGCCAGCTCACCCGGGGGGGACTATGGCTACACCTTC	CASSPGGDYGYTF
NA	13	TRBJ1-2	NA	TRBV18	TGTGCCAGCTCACCACGACAGACCTATGGCTACACCTTC	CASSPRQTYGYTF
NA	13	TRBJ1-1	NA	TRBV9	TGTGCCAGCAGCGTAGGGTCAGGATCTGAAGCTTTCTTT	CASSVGSGSEAFF
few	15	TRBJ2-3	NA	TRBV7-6	TGTGCCAGCAGCTTGATAGGGGGTGACACAGATACGCAGTATTTT	CASSLIGGDTDTQYF
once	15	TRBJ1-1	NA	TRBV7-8	TGTGCCAGCAGCTTCCTCATAACCCGGGGAACTGAAGCTTTCTTT	CASSFLITRGTEAFF
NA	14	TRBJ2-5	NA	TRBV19	TGTGCCAGTAGTATAGGGGCACCACAAGAGACCCAGTACTTC	CASSIGAPQETQYF
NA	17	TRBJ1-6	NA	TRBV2	TGTGCCATTGTACCGGGGAGATCGAGGGCCTATAATTCACCCCTCCACTTT	CAIVPGRSRAYNSPLHF